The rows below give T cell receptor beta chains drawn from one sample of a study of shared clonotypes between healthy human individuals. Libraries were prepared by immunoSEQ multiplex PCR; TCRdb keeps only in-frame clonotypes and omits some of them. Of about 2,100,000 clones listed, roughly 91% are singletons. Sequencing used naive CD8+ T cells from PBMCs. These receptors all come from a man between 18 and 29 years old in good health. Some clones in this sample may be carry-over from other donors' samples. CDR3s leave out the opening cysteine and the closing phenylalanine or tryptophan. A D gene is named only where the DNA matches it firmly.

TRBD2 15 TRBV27 ASRLRTSGISTDTQY
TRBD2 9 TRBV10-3 ASGGGYEQY
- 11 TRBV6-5 ASSKGEEDGYT
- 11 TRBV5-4 ASSGGRGTEAF
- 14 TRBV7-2 ASSLMFSTPIYEQY
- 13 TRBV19 ASSPKMGGNQPQH
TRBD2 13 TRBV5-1 ASSPTSGSKYEQY
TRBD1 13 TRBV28 ASTLIGQGKGEQY
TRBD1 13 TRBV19 ASSLAGTENTEAF
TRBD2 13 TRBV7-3 ASSPMTSWAGELF
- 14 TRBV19 ASSILWDLNTGELF
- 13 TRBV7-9 ASSLSREWSGELF
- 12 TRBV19 ASSIYENPWEQY
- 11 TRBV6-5 ASSYSTGYGYT
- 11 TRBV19 ASTTQVGTEAF
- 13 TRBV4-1 ASSQVGPLSYEQY
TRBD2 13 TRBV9 ASSAAGLEKETQY
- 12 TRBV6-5 ASSTYSAGRGQF
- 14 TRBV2 ASSEVYGRFSYEQY
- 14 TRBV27 ASSLEGSSSTDTQY
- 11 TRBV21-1 ASSKEGGNEQF
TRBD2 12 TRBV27 ASSLSGGPYEQY
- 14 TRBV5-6 ASSHATRRAADTQY
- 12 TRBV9 ASSVEGGAYGYT
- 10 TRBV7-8 ASSLWGGPQH
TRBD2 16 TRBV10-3 AISELLTSGPRSYEQY
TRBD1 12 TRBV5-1 ASSPTGAGNTIY
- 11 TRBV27 ASSSRQYYEQY
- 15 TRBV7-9 ASSLVVRADLNTEAF
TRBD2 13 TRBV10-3 ATRLPREDTGELF
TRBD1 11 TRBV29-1 SAGDREIYEQY
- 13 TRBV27 ASSLSLSSGNTIY
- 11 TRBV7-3 ASSSLLNTEAF
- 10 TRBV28 ASSFHTDTQY
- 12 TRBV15 ATSPTAMNTEAF
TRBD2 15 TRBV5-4 ASSLGTSGRGQETQY
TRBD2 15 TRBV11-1 ASSLNRAGVIYNEQF
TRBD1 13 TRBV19 ASRPRDRVSETQY
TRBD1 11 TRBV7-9 ASSATGTGELF
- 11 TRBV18 ASSPGAGREQY
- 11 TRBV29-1 SVVPGGTTEAF
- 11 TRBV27 ASSLTSAYEQY
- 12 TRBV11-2 ASSLPGGNYEQY
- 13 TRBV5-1 ASSLVVGDSYEQY
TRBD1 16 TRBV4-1 ASSLTKGATKNTGELF
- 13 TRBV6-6 ASSYSPGDAYEQY
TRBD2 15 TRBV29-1 SAVWTSEKAGANVLT
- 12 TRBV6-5 ASSYSQRGGTEF
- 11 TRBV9 ASSASGSQPQH
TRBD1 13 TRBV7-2 ASSPRGTGAYEQY